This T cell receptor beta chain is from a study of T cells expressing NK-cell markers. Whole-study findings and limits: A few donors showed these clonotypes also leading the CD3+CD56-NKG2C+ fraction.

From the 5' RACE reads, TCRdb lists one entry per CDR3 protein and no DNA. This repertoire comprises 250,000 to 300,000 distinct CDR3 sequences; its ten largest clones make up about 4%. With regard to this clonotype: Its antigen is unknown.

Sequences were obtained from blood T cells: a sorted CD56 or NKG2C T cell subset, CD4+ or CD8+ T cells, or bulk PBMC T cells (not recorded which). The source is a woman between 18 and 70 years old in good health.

CDR3 sequence: CASSLGAGLADRTDTQYF. The chain has TRBV27 and TRBJ2-3; as DNA is missing, the TRBD2 call by TCRdb cannot be tested. Germline V gene sequence: CDR1 MNHEY, CDR2 SMNVEV (reference sequence). This CDR3 comprises 18 residues.